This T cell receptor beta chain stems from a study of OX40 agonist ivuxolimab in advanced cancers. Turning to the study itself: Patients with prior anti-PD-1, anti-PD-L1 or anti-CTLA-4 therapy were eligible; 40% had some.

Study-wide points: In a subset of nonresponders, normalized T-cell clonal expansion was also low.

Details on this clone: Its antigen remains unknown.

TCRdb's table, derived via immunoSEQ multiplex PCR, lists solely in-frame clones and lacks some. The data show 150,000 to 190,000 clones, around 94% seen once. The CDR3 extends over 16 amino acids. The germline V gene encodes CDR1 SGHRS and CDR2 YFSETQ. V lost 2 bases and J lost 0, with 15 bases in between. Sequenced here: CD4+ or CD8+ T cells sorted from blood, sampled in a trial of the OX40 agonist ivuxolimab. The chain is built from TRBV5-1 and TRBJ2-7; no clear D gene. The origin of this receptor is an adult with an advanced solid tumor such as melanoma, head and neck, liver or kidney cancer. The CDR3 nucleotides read TGCGCCAGCAGCTTTGAGGCGGCAGCTTTCTCCTACGAGCAGTACTTC. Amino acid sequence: CASSFEAAAFSYEQYF.